This T cell receptor (beta chain) is from a study of beta chain features in type 1 diabetes. The whole isolated RNA underwent reverse transcription, so sequencing captured expressed TCRB transcripts. TCRdb keeps only in-frame clones here, not all; method: immunoSEQ multiplex PCR. Of around 240,000 clones listed, about 71% are singletons. Note on this clone: As yet, its antigen is unknown. Other nucleotide sequences in the sample specify the same CDR3.

The study, taken as a whole, reports: Whatever favoring of shorter templates PCR might show would apply equally to patients and controls. Sampled from patients, naive, central memory and Treg TCRB repertoires appeared more similar than those sampled from healthy donors.

All of the sorted populations showed purity greater than 98%. This CDR3 spans 13 amino acids. V gave up 3 bases and J gave up 2 bases; unmatched junction bases: 1. Germline V lookup: CDR1 MDHEN, CDR2 SYDVKM. Specimen: naive CD4+ T cells from blood. The sequence derives from a man between 25 and 39 years old in good health. The chain joins TRBV28 to TRBJ2-7, with TRBD2 matching over 7 bases. The CDR3 nucleotides read TGTGCCAGCAGTTTTGGACTAGCCTACGAGCAGTACTTC. Protein: CASSFGLAYEQYF.